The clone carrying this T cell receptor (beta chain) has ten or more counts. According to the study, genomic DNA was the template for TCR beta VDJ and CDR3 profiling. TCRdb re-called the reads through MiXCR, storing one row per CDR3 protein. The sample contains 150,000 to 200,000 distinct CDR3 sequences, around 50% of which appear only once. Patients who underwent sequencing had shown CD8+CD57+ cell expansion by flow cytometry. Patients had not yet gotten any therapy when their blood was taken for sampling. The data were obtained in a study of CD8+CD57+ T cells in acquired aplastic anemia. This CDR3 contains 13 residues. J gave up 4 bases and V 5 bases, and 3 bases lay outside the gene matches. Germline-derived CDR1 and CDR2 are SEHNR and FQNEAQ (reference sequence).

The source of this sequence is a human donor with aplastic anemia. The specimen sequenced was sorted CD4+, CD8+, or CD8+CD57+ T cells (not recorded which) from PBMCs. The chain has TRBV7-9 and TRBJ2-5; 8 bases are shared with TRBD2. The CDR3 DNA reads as TGTGCCAGCAGCCGTAGCGGGGCAGAGACCCAGTACTTC. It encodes CASSRSGAETQYF. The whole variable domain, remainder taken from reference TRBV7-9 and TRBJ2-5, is DTGVSQNPRHKITKRGQNVTFRCDPISEHNRLYWYRQTLGQGPEFLTYFQNEAQLEKSRLLSDRFSAERPKGSFSTLEIQRTEQGDSAMYLCASSRSGAETQYFGPGTRLLVL.